The clone carrying this T cell receptor (beta chain) showed up just a few times. What it binds is unknown. TCRdb reprocessed the 5' RACE reads via MiXCR and lists one record per CDR3 protein. There are about 560,000 distinct CDR3 sequences in the sample; about a sixth occur only once, and 9.5% to 15% lies in the top ten. This sample is drawn from a study of T-cell memory formation after mild COVID-19. Study background: There were largely donor-specific TCR clusters.

Study results and limitations: Some responding clones appeared in pre-infection memory, suggesting cross-reactive memory joined. The study found contracting CD4+ clones mainly in CM and EM and contracting CD8+ clones in EMRA.

V was clipped by 10 bases and J by 6 bases, with 13 bases between them. Germline V gene lookup returns CDR1 MNHNS and CDR2 SASEGT. The CDR3 consists of 11 residues. The specimen was PBMCs or a T cell subset sorted from them (not recorded which). The TCR originated in an adult woman who had mild COVID-19 (a few samples of this study predate the infection). Cell type and time point are not known. The chain carries TRBV6-1 and TRBJ2-7, with D perhaps TRBD2 (6 bases). The CDR3 DNA reads as TGTGCCACCTGGGGGGTACGCGAGCAGTACTTC. This gives the protein CATWGVREQYF.